The rows below give T cell receptor beta chains drawn from one sample of a study of cytomegalovirus exposure and HLA in healthy donors. Here immunoSEQ multiplex PCR was the method, and the copy in TCRdb shows in-frame clones only, minus some. The table has 150,000 to 170,000 clones, about 86% seen once. Source material: PBMCs. The origin of the receptors is a human donor in good health. Each CDR3 is given with its conserved first and last residue. Each record gives: J gene, D gene, clone size, V gene, CDR3 DNA, CDR3 protein. D genes are given only for firm matches. Clone size is stated in some rows and not others, as once, few, many or a class when expanded.

>TRBJ1-1|NA|NA|TRBV7-9
TGTGCCAGCAGCTTGCAGCCCCTGACAGAGTACAACACTGAAGCTTTCTTT
CASSLQPLTEYNTEAFF
>TRBJ2-1|NA|NA|TRBV18
TGTGCCAGCTCACCACCCCTTGGCGGCTACAATGAGCAGTTCTTC
CASSPPLGGYNEQFF
>TRBJ2-7|TRBD1|NA|TRBV7-7
TGTGCCAGCAGTTCCGGGACAGGGTTCGAGCAGTACTTC
CASSSGTGFEQYF
>TRBJ1-1|NA|NA|TRBV2
TGTGCCGTCCGGGGCAGGGGAAGGTCCCATCCAGCTGAAGCTTTCTTT
CAVRGRGRSHPAEAFF
>TRBJ1-2|TRBD1|NA|TRBV2
TGTGCCAGCAGCCTGACAGGGGCGGACGGCTACACCTTC
CASSLTGADGYTF
>TRBJ1-6|TRBD1|few|TRBV11-2
TGTGCCAGCAGCTTAGCGGCAGGGGGCAATTCACCCCTCCACTTT
CASSLAAGGNSPLHF
>TRBJ2-2|TRBD1|NA|TRBV15
TGTGCCACCAGCGGTCGGGGACAGGGTGACACCGGGGAGCTGTTTTTT
CATSGRGQGDTGELFF
>TRBJ1-4|TRBD1|once|TRBV5-1
TGCGCCAGCAGCGAGTGGACAGGGGGATACGAAAAACTGTTTTTT
CASSEWTGGYEKLFF
>TRBJ1-3|NA|NA|TRBV28
TGTGCCAGCAGTTCCGAGGCGGTTGGTGGAAACACCATATATTTT
CASSSEAVGGNTIYF
>TRBJ2-7|NA|NA|TRBV29-1
TGCAGCGTTGCTAAAGCGGACTACGAGCAGTACTTC
CSVAKADYEQYF
>TRBJ1-2|NA|NA|TRBV27
TGTGCCAGCAGTTTTAGAAGTCCTAACTATGGCTACACCTTC
CASSFRSPNYGYTF
>TRBJ2-1|NA|NA|TRBV7-3
TGTGCCAGCAGCGTCCGACAGGACAATGAGCAGTTCTTC
CASSVRQDNEQFF
>TRBJ2-7|TRBD1|NA|TRBV11-2
TGTGCCAGCAGTCGAATGGGACAGGGGGCTTATGAGCAGTACTTC
CASSRMGQGAYEQYF
>TRBJ2-7|TRBD1|NA|TRBV5-1
TGCGCCAGCAGACAGCAGGGGGCACTACCCTACGAGCAGTACTTC
CASRQQGALPYEQYF
>TRBJ2-3|TRBD2|once|TRBV5-1
TGCGCCAGCAGCCTACTAGCGGGAGTAGGAGATACGCAGTATTTT
CASSLLAGVGDTQYF
>TRBJ1-2|NA|few|TRBV23-1
TGCGCCAGCAGTCAATCGACACCTAACTATGGCTACACCTTC
CASSQSTPNYGYTF
>TRBJ1-1|NA|NA|TRBV7-9
TGTGCCAGCGTCCTCAGAGGACAGTTGAACACTGAAGCTTTCTTT
CASVLRGQLNTEAFF
>TRBJ2-5|NA|few|TRBV2
TGTGCCAGCAGTGACAGGTGGAAAGAGACCCAGTACTTC
CASSDRWKETQYF
>TRBJ2-1|NA|NA|TRBV10-1
TGCGCCAGCATCAGAACAGGGAGGGTTGTGAATGAGCAGTTCTTC
CASIRTGRVVNEQFF
>TRBJ2-1|TRBD1|NA|TRBV19
TGTGCCAGTAGTAGTCGGACAGGGGATGAGCAGTTCTTC
CASSSRTGDEQFF
>TRBJ1-1|NA|few|TRBV19
TGTGCCAGTAGTCCCCGGGCAGGGGACACTGAAGCTTTCTTT
CASSPRAGDTEAFF
>TRBJ2-2|TRBD1|NA|TRBV7-2
TGTGCCAGCAGCTTATATAGGGGGCACACCGGGGAGCTGTTTTTT
CASSLYRGHTGELFF
>TRBJ2-1|NA|NA|TRBV9
TGTGCCAGCAGCGTAGACAGGGCCGATGAGCAGTTCTTC
CASSVDRADEQFF
>TRBJ2-4|TRBD1|NA|TRBV7-9
TGTGCCAGCAGCTTAGGGACAGGGGGGACAAACATTCAGTACTTC
CASSLGTGGTNIQYF
>TRBJ1-5|NA|NA|TRBV28
TGTGCCAGCAGTTCCGGGGGGGGGAACAATCAGCCCCAGCATTTT
CASSSGGGNNQPQHF
>TRBJ2-3|TRBD2|NA|TRBV4-2
TGTGCCAGCAGCCAAGATGACGGGAGGGCCTTGGATACGCAGTATTTT
CASSQDDGRALDTQYF
>TRBJ2-1|NA|NA|TRBV10-1
TGCGCCAGCAGTGAAGGAGATTACAATGAGCAGTTCTTC
CASSEGDYNEQFF
>TRBJ2-7|TRBD2|few|TRBV11-3
TGTGCCAGCAGCTCTGGGGACTATCCTAGAGAGCAGTACTTC
CASSSGDYPREQYF
>TRBJ2-7|TRBD2|NA|TRBV5-6
TGTGCCAGCAGCCTAGGACTAGCGGAACACGAGCAGTACTTC
CASSLGLAEHEQYF
>TRBJ2-1|TRBD1|once|TRBV15
TGTGCCACCAGCAGCCGGGACAGATATCCCTACAATGAGCAGTTCTTC
CATSSRDRYPYNEQFF
>TRBJ2-7|NA|NA|TRBV10-3
TGTGCCATCAGTGAGTCGCGAGCGGGCGAACCCTACGAGCAGTACTTC
CAISESRAGEPYEQYF
>TRBJ1-1|NA|NA|TRBV2
TGTGCCAGCGGGGCACCAAAGGTGGGAAACACTGAAGCTTTCTTT
CASGAPKVGNTEAFF
>TRBJ2-2|TRBD1|once|TRBV28
TGTGCCAGCACTCAGACAGGGGGCGGCCGGGAGCTGTTTTTT
CASTQTGGGRELFF
>TRBJ2-7|TRBD1|NA|TRBV6-1
TGTGCCAGCAGTCCGGACAGGGCCTACGAGCAGTACTTC
CASSPDRAYEQYF
>TRBJ2-7|NA|NA|TRBV5-1
TGCGCCAGCAGCTTGGCCTGGGCCTCCTCCTACGAGCAGTACTTC
CASSLAWASSYEQYF
>TRBJ2-5|NA|NA|TRBV11-2
TGTGCCAGCAACATCGACGGGGTTATCCAAGAGACCCAGTACTTC
CASNIDGVIQETQYF
>TRBJ2-1|NA|NA|TRBV2
TGTGCCAGCACCACGCGGATATCCTACAATGAGCAGTTCTTC
CASTTRISYNEQFF
>TRBJ2-6|NA|NA|TRBV2
TGTGCCAGCAGTACTACGTCTGGGGCCAACGTCCTGACTTTC
CASSTTSGANVLTF
>TRBJ2-7|NA|once|TRBV5-1
TGCGCCAGCAGCCTCGTTAATTCCGAGCAGTACTTC
CASSLVNSEQYF
>TRBJ2-1|NA|NA|TRBV5-6
TGTGCCAGCAGCTCAGGAGTGGGGGGTGGTGAGCAGTTCTTC
CASSSGVGGGEQFF
>TRBJ1-5|NA|NA|TRBV28
TGTGCCAGCAGTTTAAGGAAAGGAGATAGCAATCAGCCCCAGCATTTT
CASSLRKGDSNQPQHF
>TRBJ2-5|TRBD1|NA|TRBV6-5
TGTGCCAGCAGTTACTCAGACACAGGGGGAGAGACCCAGTACTTC
CASSYSDTGGETQYF
>TRBJ1-4|NA|NA|TRBV2
TGTGCCAGCAGTGAAAGGTGGGGGGGTGAAAAACTGTTTTTT
CASSERWGGEKLFF
>TRBJ1-2|NA|NA|TRBV6-6
TGTGCCAGCAGTTATCGACAGCCGAACTATGGCTACACCTTC
CASSYRQPNYGYTF
>TRBJ2-3|TRBD1|once|TRBV10-3
TGTGCCATCAGGACAGGGGCCGATACGCAGTATTTT
CAIRTGADTQYF
>TRBJ1-3|NA|once|TRBV13
TGTGCCAGCAGCTCCATCTCTGGAAACACCATATATTTT
CASSSISGNTIYF
>TRBJ2-3|TRBD2|NA|TRBV19
TGTGCCAGTAGTCCCACTAGCGGGGGTCGGGATACGCAGTATTTT
CASSPTSGGRDTQYF
>TRBJ2-1|TRBD2|NA|TRBV4-3
TGCGCCAGCAGCCGAACTGGGACTAGCAAACATAACAATGAGCAGTTCTTC
CASSRTGTSKHNNEQFF
>TRBJ2-7|NA|NA|TRBV2
TGTGCCAGCGGGGATTCCGGGACAGTGGGGGGAGAGCAGTACTTC
CASGDSGTVGGEQYF
>TRBJ2-7|NA|NA|TRBV7-9
TGTGCCAGCAGCTTTCCGCGGACATCTGTCTACGAGCAGTACTTC
CASSFPRTSVYEQYF
>TRBJ2-4|TRBD2|NA|TRBV2
TGTGCCAGCACACACCGACTAGCGGCTCTAGCCAAAAACATTCAGTACTTC
CASTHRLAALAKNIQYF
>TRBJ1-1|NA|NA|TRBV7-8
TGTGCCAGCAGCTTAGGTAACGAGCAACTAAACACTGAAGCTTTCTTT
CASSLGNEQLNTEAFF
>TRBJ1-1|TRBD1|NA|TRBV9
TGTGCCAGCAGCGCGGGACAGGGCGAAGCTTTCTTT
CASSAGQGEAFF
>TRBJ1-5|NA|NA|TRBV4-1
TGCGCCAGCAGCCAAGGAGGAGGGGAAATATTGCCCCAGCATTTT
CASSQGGGEILPQHF
>TRBJ2-7|TRBD2|NA|TRBV30
TGTGCCTGGAGATTATCGGGACTAGCGCTCGCCGGGTCCGAGCAGTACTTC
CAWRLSGLALAGSEQYF
>TRBJ2-3|NA|once|TRBV4-1
TGCGCCAGCAGCCTGCTCTTTTTGCAGGCAGGCCCTCTCACAGCGCAGTATTTT
CASSLLFLQAGPLTAQYF
>TRBJ2-1|NA|NA|TRBV5-4
TGTGCCAGCAGAACGAAGGGAGGTTACAATGAGCAGTTCTTC
CASRTKGGYNEQFF
>TRBJ1-1|NA|NA|TRBV30
TGTGCCTGGGAACAGGGAACGGACACTGAAGCTTTCTTT
CAWEQGTDTEAFF
>TRBJ2-7|TRBD1|NA|TRBV7-2
TGTGCCAGCAGCTTTGCCGGGACAGCCTTTAGCCACGAGCAGTACTTC
CASSFAGTAFSHEQYF
>TRBJ1-2|NA|few|TRBV9
TGTGCCAGCAGCGTAGCTGGGGGGGGCCCTTATGGCTACACCTTC
CASSVAGGGPYGYTF